What follows is one T cell receptor beta chain and its context. Its cognate antigen is unknown. Assay: immunoSEQ multiplex PCR; the TCRdb copy retains only in-frame clones and omits some. The table shows more than 110,000 clones, with about 91% occurring only once. This entry belongs to a study of T cell responses to AZD1222 COVID-19 vaccine. Whole-study results and caveats: Targets within unmutated variant regions were reportedly found for nearly half of spike-specific TCRs. Spike as a whole was targeted by vaccine-associated CD4 TCRs, dominant at 160-218 and 743-854.

CDR3 length: 12 residues. Germline trimming cut 10 bases from V and 6 bases from J; bases unmatched to any gene: 7. CDR1 and CDR2 (germline): SNHLY, FYNNEI. The TCR originated in an adult in good health. Material: peripheral blood, obtained on day 0 of AZD1222 vaccination. The chain uses TRBV2 and TRBJ1-2; 8 bases line up with TRBD1. CDR3 coding DNA: TGTGCCAAGACAGGGGATCGGAATGGCTACACCTTC. Its translation is CAKTGDRNGYTF.